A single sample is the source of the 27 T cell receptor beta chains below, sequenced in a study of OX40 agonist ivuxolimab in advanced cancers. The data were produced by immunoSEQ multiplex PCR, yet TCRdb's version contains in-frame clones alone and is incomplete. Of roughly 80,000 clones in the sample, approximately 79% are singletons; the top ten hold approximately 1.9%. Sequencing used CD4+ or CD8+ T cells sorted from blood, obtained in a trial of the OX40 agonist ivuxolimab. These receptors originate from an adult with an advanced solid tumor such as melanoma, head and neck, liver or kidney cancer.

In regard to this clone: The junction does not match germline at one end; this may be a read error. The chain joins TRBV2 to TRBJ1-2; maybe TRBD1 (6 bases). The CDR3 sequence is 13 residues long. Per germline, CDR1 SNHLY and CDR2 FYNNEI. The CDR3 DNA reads TGTGCCAGCAGTGAAGGGGGGGGGCGCGAGGTCCCCTTC. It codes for CASSEGGGREVPF.

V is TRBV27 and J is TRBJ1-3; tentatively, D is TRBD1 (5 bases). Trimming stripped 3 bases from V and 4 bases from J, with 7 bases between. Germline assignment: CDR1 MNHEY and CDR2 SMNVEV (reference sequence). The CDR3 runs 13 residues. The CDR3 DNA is TGTGCCAGCAGTTTTCAGGGCGGAAACACCATATATTTT. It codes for CASSFQGGNTIYF.

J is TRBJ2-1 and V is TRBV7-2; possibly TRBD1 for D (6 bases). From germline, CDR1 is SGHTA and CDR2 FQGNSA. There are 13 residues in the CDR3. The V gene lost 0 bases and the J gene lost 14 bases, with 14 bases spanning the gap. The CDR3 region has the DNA TGTGCCAGCAGCTTAGCCGGGGCAGGGGTCGAGTTCTTC. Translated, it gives CASSLAGAGVEFF. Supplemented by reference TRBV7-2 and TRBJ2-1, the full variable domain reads GAGVSQSPSNKVTEKGKDVELRCDPISGHTALYWYRQSLGQGLEFLIYFQGNSAPDKSGLPSDRFSAERTGGSVSTLTIQRTQQEDSAVYLCASSLAGAGVEFFGPGTRLTVL.

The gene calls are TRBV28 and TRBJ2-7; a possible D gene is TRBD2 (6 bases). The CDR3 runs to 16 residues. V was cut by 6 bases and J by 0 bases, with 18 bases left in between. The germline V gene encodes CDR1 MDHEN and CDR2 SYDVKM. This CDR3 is CASRRLAGLSSYEQYF. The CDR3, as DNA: TGTGCCAGCAGACGTCTGGCGGGGTTAAGCTCCTACGAGCAGTACTTC.

The CDR3 sequence: CASSLAKVKGNLGGYTF. CDR3 bases: TGTGCCAGCAGCTTAGCTAAGGTCAAGGGAAATTTGGGGGGCTACACCTTC. The V call is TRBV7-3, the J call TRBJ1-2; D uncertain. The V gene lost 2 bases and the J gene lost 8 bases, with 24 bases spanning the gap. The CDR3 loop spans 17 amino acids. CDR1 and CDR2 (germline): SGHTA, FQGTGA.

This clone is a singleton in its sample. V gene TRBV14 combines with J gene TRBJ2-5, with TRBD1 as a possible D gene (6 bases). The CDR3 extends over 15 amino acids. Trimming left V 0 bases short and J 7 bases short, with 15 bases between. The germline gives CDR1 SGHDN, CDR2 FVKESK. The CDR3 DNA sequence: TGTGCCAGCAGCCAAGATCTAGGGGGATTGGTGACCCAGTACTTC. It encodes CASSQDLGGLVTQYF. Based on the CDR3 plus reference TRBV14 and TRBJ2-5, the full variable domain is EAGVTQFPSHSVIEKGQTVTLRCDPISGHDNLYWYRRVMGKEIKFLLHFVKESKQDESGMPNNRFLAERTGGTYSTLKVQPAELEDSGVYFCASSQDLGGLVTQYFGPGTRLLVL.

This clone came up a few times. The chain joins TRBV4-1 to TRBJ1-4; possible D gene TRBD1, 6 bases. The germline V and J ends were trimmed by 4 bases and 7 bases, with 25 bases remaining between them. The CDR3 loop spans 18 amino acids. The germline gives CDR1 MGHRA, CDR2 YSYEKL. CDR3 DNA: TGCGCCAGCAGCCTTGTTGCCGGGGGGGCTCGGAGGGGTGAAAAACTGTTTTTT. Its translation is CASSLVAGGARRGEKLFF.

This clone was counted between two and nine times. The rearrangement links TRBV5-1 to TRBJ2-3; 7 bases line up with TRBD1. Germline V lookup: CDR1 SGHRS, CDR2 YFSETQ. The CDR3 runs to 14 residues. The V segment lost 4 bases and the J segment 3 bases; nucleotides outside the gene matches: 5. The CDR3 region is CASSPTGQTDTQYF. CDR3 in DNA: TGCGCCAGCAGCCCGACGGGACAGACAGATACGCAGTATTTT.

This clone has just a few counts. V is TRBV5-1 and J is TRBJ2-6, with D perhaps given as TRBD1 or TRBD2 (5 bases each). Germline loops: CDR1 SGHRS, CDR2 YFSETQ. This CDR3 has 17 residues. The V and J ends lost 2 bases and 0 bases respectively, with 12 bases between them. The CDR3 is CASSFGDGNSGANVLTF. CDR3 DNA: TGCGCCAGCAGCTTCGGGGACGGAAACTCTGGGGCCAACGTCCTGACTTTC. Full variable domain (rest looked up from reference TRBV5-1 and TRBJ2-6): KAGVTQTPRYLIKTRGQQVTLSCSPISGHRSVSWYQQTPGQGLQFLFEYFSETQRNKGNFPGRFSGRQFSNSRSEMNVSTLELGDSALYLCASSFGDGNSGANVLTFGAGSRLTVL.

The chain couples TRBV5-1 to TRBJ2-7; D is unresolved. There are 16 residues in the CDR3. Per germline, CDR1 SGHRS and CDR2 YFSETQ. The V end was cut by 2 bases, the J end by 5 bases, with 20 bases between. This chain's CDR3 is CASSFAPRPLPNEQYF. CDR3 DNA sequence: TGCGCCAGCAGCTTCGCACCCCGGCCCCTACCTAACGAGCAGTACTTC.

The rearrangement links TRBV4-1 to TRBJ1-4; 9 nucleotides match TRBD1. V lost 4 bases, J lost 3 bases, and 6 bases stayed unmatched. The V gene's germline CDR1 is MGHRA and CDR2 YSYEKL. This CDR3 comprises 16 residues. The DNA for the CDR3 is TGCGCCAGCAGCCGGGGACAGGGAGTACCTAATGAAAAACTGTTTTTT. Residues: CASSRGQGVPNEKLFF.

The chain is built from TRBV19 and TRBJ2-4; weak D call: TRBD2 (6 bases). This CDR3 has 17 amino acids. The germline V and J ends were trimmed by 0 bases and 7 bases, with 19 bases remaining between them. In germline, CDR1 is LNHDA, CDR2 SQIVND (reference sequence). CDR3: CASSIDLASAPRNIQYF. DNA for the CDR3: TGTGCCAGTAGTATAGATCTGGCTAGCGCCCCCAGGAACATTCAGTACTTC. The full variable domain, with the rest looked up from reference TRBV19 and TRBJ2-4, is DGGITQSPKYLFRKEGQNVTLSCEQNLNHDAMYWYRQDPGQGLRLIYYSQIVNDFQKGDIAEGYSVSREKKESFPLTVTSAQKNPTAFYLCASSIDLASAPRNIQYFGAGTRLSVL.

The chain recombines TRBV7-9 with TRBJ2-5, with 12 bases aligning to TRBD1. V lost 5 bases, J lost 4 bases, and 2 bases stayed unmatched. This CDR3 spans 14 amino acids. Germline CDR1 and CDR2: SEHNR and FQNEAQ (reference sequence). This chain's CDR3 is CASSRDRGPETQYF. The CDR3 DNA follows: TGTGCCAGCAGCCGGGACAGGGGGCCAGAGACCCAGTACTTC.

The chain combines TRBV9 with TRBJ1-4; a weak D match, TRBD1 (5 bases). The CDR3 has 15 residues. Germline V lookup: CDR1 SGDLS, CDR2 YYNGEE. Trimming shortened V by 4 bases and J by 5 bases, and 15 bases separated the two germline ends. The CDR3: CASSPPQGPNEKLFF. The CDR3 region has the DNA TGTGCCAGCAGCCCTCCGCAGGGTCCAAATGAAAAACTGTTTTTT.

CDR3 DNA: TGCGCCAGCTGGATAGGCTCTGGGGCCAACGTCCTGACTTTC. Translation gives CASWIGSGANVLTF. The chain links TRBV5-1 to TRBJ2-6, with unresolved D. Trimming shortened V by 7 bases and J by 0 bases, and 8 bases separated the two germline ends. The V gene's germline CDR1 is SGHRS and CDR2 YFSETQ. CDR3 length: 14 amino acids.

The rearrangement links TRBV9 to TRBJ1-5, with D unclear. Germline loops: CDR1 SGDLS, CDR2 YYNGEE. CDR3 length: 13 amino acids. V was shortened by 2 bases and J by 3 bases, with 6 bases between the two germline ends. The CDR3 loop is CASSVQDNQPQHF. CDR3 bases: TGTGCCAGCAGCGTCCAGGACAATCAGCCCCAGCATTTT.

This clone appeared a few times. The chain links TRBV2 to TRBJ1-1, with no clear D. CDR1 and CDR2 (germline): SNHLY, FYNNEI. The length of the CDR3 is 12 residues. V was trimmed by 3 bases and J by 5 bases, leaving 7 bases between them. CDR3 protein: CASSEFRTEAFF. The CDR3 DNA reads TGTGCCAGCAGTGAGTTTCGGACTGAAGCTTTCTTT.

CDR3 amino acids: CASSPTSGGSFGNEQFF. Written as DNA, the CDR3 is TGCGCCAGCAGCCCCACTAGCGGGGGCTCATTCGGCAATGAGCAGTTCTTC. The chain joins TRBV4-1 to TRBJ2-1, with TRBD2 matching 11 bases. V was pared by 4 bases and J by 6 bases, with 11 bases of the junction left unmatched. This CDR3 is 17 amino acids long. Germline V gene sequence: CDR1 MGHRA, CDR2 YSYEKL.

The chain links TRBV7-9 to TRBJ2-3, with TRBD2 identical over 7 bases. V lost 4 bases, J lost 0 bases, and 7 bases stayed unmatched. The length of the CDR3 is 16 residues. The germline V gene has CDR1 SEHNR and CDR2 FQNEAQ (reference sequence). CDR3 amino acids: CASSWSAGVSTDTQYF. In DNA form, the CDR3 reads TGTGCCAGCAGCTGGAGCGCGGGGGTAAGCACAGATACGCAGTATTTT. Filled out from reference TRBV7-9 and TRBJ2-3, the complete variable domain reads DTGVSQNPRHKITKRGQNVTFRCDPISEHNRLYWYRQTLGQGPEFLTYFQNEAQLEKSRLLSDRFSAERPKGSFSTLEIQRTEQGDSAMYLCASSWSAGVSTDTQYFGPGTRLTVL.

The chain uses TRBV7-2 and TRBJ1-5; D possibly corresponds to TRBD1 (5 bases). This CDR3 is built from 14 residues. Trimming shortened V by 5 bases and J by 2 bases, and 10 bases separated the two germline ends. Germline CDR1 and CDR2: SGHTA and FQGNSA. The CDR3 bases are TGTGCCAGCAGCCGGACAATGGGCAATCAGCCCCAGCATTTT. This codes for CASSRTMGNQPQHF.

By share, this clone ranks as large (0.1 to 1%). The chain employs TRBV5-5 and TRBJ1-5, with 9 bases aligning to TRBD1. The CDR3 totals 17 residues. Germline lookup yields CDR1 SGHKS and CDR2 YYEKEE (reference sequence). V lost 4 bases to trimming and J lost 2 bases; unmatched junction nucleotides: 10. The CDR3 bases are TGTGCCAGCAGCGGAACAACAGGGGGCTTGGGCAATCAGCCCCAGCATTTT. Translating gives CASSGTTGGLGNQPQHF.

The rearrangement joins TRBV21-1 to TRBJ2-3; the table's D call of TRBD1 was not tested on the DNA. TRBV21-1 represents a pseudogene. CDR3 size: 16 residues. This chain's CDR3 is CASSKVGRARTDTQYF. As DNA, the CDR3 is TGTGCCAGCAGCAAAGTAGGCAGGGCCCGCACAGATACGCAGTATTTT.

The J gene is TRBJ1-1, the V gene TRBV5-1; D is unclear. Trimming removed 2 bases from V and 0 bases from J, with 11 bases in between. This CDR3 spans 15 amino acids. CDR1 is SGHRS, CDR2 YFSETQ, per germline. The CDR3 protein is CASSLAGPMNTEAFF. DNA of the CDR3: TGCGCCAGCAGCTTAGCAGGCCCCATGAACACTGAAGCTTTCTTT.

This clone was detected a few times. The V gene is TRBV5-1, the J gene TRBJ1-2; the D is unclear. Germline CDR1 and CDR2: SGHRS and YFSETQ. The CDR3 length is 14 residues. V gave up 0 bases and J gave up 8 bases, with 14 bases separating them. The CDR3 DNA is TGCGCCAGCAGCTTGGCAGAGGGATTGAGGGGCTACACCTTC. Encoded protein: CASSLAEGLRGYTF. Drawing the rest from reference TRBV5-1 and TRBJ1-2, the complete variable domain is KAGVTQTPRYLIKTRGQQVTLSCSPISGHRSVSWYQQTPGQGLQFLFEYFSETQRNKGNFPGRFSGRQFSNSRSEMNVSTLELGDSALYLCASSLAEGLRGYTFGSGTRLTVV.

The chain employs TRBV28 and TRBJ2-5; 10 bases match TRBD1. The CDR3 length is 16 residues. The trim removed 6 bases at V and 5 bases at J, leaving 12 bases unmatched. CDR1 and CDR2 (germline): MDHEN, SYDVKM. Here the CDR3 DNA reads TGTGCCAGCAGGGGACGACAGGGGGCGCTGAGGGAGACCCAGTACTTC. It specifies CASRGRQGALRETQYF.

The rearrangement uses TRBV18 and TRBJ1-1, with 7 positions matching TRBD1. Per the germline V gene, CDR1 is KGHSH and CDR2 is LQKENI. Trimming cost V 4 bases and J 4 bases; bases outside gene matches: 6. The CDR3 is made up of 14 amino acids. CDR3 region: CASSHRDSSTEAFF. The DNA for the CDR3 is TGTGCCAGCTCACATCGGGACAGTTCCACTGAAGCTTTCTTT.

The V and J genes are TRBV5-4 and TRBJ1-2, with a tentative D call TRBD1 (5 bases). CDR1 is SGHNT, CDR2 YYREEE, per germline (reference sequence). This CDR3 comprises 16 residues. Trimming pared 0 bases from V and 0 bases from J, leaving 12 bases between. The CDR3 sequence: CASSLAGWTTNYGYTF. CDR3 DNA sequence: TGTGCCAGCAGCTTGGCCGGTTGGACAACTAACTATGGCTACACCTTC.